This T cell receptor beta chain was found in a study of PD-1 blockade in classical Hodgkin lymphoma. Findings and limits, study-wide: Newly diagnosed patients had baseline TCR diversity that was reportedly lower than that of healthy donors.

The germline V gene encodes CDR1 SNHLY and CDR2 FYNNEI. Trimming removed 5 bases at V and 2 bases at J, with 4 bases between. The length of the CDR3 is 11 residues. Concerning this clone: As yet, its antigen is unknown.

The protocol was immunoSEQ multiplex PCR, while the TCRdb copy is restricted to in-frame clones and leaves out a portion. The sample lists about 47,000 clones; just over 90% were seen once. The time point: newly diagnosed, previously untreated cHL patient sample. Newly diagnosed, untreated classical Hodgkin lymphoma PBMCs provided comparison. V gene TRBV2 combines with J gene TRBJ2-7; D is ambiguous. Sequencing was done on a sample of peripheral blood mononuclear cells (PBMCs). The sequence came from a human donor with classical Hodgkin lymphoma. The CDR3 sequence is CASSTAYEQYF. The CDR3 nucleotides are TGTGCCAGCAGTACCGCCTACGAGCAGTACTTC.